These T cell receptor beta chains were read from a single sample in a study of CD4+ T cells in melanoma. Using immunoSEQ multiplex PCR, the repertoire was profiled, and TCRdb retains in-frame clones only, with some absent. The table has 110,000 to 150,000 clones, about nine tenths seen once. Receptor source: a human donor with melanoma. Each CDR3 is given with its conserved first and last residue. The order of the fields is D gene, J gene, V gene, clone size, CDR3 protein, CDR3 DNA. The D gene is left open where the match is weak. Not all rows give a size; the values are once, few, many and, for expanded clones, a class.

>.|TRBJ2-3|TRBV5-1|.
CASSLGSGGLGTDTQYF
TGCGCCAGCAGCTTGGGGTCGGGGGGCCTCGGCACAGATACGCAGTATTTT
>.|TRBJ2-1|TRBV30|.
CAWSVGLAHYNEQFF
TGTGCCTGGAGTGTCGGTCTAGCGCACTACAATGAGCAGTTCTTC
>TRBD1|TRBJ1-3|TRBV7-9|.
CASSPYRGRNTIYF
TGTGCCAGCAGCCCATACAGGGGACGAAACACCATATATTTT
>TRBD2|TRBJ2-5|TRBV11-3|.
CASSWGLAGGETQYF
TGTGCCAGCAGCTGGGGACTAGCGGGGGGCGAGACCCAGTACTTC
>.|TRBJ2-2|TRBV16|.
CASSQYPGRNTGELFF
TGTGCCAGCAGCCAATATCCCGGGAGGAACACCGGGGAGCTGTTTTTT
>TRBD2|TRBJ2-7|TRBV7-9|.
CASSLGGGTYEQYF
TGTGCCAGCAGCTTAGGCGGGGGGACATACGAGCAGTACTTC
>.|TRBJ2-1|TRBV2|.
CASSERVVSGLGYNEQFF
TGTGCCAGCAGTGAGAGGGTGGTAAGCGGACTGGGATACAATGAGCAGTTCTTC
>.|TRBJ1-6|TRBV19|.
CASSPRDESPLHF
TGTGCCAGTAGTCCTCGGGACGAATCACCCCTCCACTTT
>TRBD2|TRBJ2-5|TRBV5-6|.
CASSLSGGARETQYF
TGTGCCAGCAGCCTAAGCGGGGGGGCCCGAGAGACCCAGTACTTC
>.|TRBJ1-5|TRBV6-5|once
CASSYQAGGGQPQHF
TGTGCCAGCAGTTATCAAGCGGGGGGCGGGCAGCCCCAGCATTTT
>TRBD1|TRBJ2-3|TRBV18|.
CASSRLPPTGVEDTQYF
TGTGCCAGCTCACGCCTCCCTCCTACAGGGGTCGAAGATACGCAGTATTTT
>.|TRBJ1-5|TRBV30|once
CAWSFTGQKPQHF
TGTGCCTGGAGTTTCACAGGGCAGAAGCCCCAGCATTTT
>.|TRBJ2-3|TRBV10-1|.
CASSSGSQEFVTQYF
TGCGCCAGCAGTTCAGGATCTCAGGAGTTTGTGACGCAGTATTTT
>.|TRBJ1-1|TRBV21-1|.
CASSTAGTGEWTEAFF
TGTGCCAGCAGCACCGCCGGGACAGGGGAGTGGACTGAAGCTTTCTTT
>TRBD1|TRBJ2-7|TRBV5-1|.
CASSLDNRGRNYEQYF
TGCGCCAGCAGCTTGGACAACAGGGGGCGCAACTACGAGCAGTACTTC
>TRBD2|TRBJ2-5|TRBV6-5|.
CASSWTSGGEETQYF
TGTGCCAGCAGTTGGACTAGCGGGGGGGAAGAGACCCAGTACTTC
>.|TRBJ1-6|TRBV7-6|.
CASSLGARGDSPLHF
TGTGCCAGCAGCTTAGGGGCCAGGGGAGATTCACCCCTCCACTTT
>.|TRBJ2-7|TRBV6-5|.
CASSVSGAGFSEQYF
TGTGCCAGCAGTGTCTCCGGGGCAGGCTTCTCCGAGCAGTACTTC
>.|TRBJ2-7|TRBV5-5|.
CASSPGQIVTYEQYF
TGTGCCAGCAGCCCCGGACAAATTGTCACCTACGAGCAGTACTTC
>.|TRBJ2-1|TRBV5-1|once
CASSLAAVTYNEQFF
TGCGCCAGCAGCTTGGCGGCGGTAACCTACAATGAGCAGTTCTTC
>TRBD1|TRBJ1-4|TRBV6-1|.
CASRDAGQGYEKLFF
TGTGCCAGCAGGGACGCGGGACAGGGTTATGAAAAACTGTTTTTT
>TRBD2|TRBJ2-3|TRBV27|once
CASSFSGGVVDTQYF
TGTGCCAGCAGTTTCAGCGGGGGGGTGGTAGATACGCAGTATTTT
>.|TRBJ1-2|TRBV30|.
CAWSVGSVYGYTF
TGTGCCTGGAGTGTAGGTTCAGTCTATGGCTACACCTTC
>TRBD1|TRBJ1-6|TRBV30|.
CAWSGRDRLNSPLHF
TGTGCCTGGAGTGGTCGGGACAGGCTAAATTCACCCCTCCACTTT
>TRBD2|TRBJ2-2|TRBV18|.
CASSRTSGGLNTGELFF
TGTGCCAGCTCACGGACTAGCGGGGGGTTGAACACCGGGGAGCTGTTTTTT
>.|TRBJ1-6|TRBV2|.
CASRSGEVSPLHF
TGTGCCAGCAGGAGCGGGGAGGTTTCACCCCTCCACTTT
>.|TRBJ2-1|TRBV7-9|.
CASSGQRDQFF
TGTGCCAGCAGCGGACAAAGGGATCAGTTCTTC
>TRBD1|TRBJ1-2|TRBV27|.
CASSTIGTAANYGYTF
TGTGCCAGCAGCACTATTGGGACAGCCGCTAACTATGGCTACACCTTC
>.|TRBJ1-5|TRBV7-8|.
CASSYPPRGAGNQPQHF
TGTGCCAGCAGCTACCCCCCTCGAGGGGCGGGCAATCAGCCCCAGCATTTT
>.|TRBJ2-5|TRBV5-6|.
CASSLLSAGKETQYF
TGTGCCAGCAGCTTGTTAAGTGCAGGGAAAGAGACCCAGTACTTC
>.|TRBJ2-3|TRBV2|.
CASSASVGLSTQYF
TGTGCCAGCAGCGCTTCAGTCGGCTTGTCAACGCAGTATTTT
>.|TRBJ2-2|TRBV2|.
CASKEVGPGELFF
TGTGCCAGCAAGGAGGTCGGTCCCGGGGAGCTGTTTTTT
>.|TRBJ1-1|TRBV10-2|.
CASSETGKMNTEAFF
TGCGCCAGCAGTGAGACAGGGAAGATGAACACTGAAGCTTTCTTT
>TRBD1|TRBJ1-1|TRBV4-1|once
CASSPGGVGRGTEAFF
TGCGCCAGCAGCCCAGGGGGTGTGGGCCGTGGCACTGAAGCTTTCTTT
>TRBD1|TRBJ1-4|TRBV27|.
CASSLSPRDRDLAVGEKLFF
TGTGCCAGCAGTTTGTCCCCCCGGGACAGGGATTTAGCTGTCGGTGAAAAACTGTTTTTT
>.|TRBJ2-5|TRBV4-2|.
CASSPILQETQYF
TGTGCCAGCAGCCCCATACTCCAAGAGACCCAGTACTTC
>.|TRBJ1-5|TRBV6-5|.
CASRKGPERGQPQHF
TGTGCCAGCAGGAAAGGCCCCGAAAGGGGACAGCCCCAGCATTTT
>TRBD1|TRBJ1-4|TRBV18|.
CASSPGQGGIKGLFF
TGTGCCAGCTCTCCTGGACAGGGGGGCATCAAGGGACTGTTTTTT
>.|TRBJ1-1|TRBV29-1|.
CSVWGGRTEAFF
TGCAGCGTTTGGGGGGGAAGAACTGAAGCTTTCTTT
>TRBD1|TRBJ2-5|TRBV11-2|once
CASSPGTGGRSNQETQYF
TGTGCCAGCAGCCCAGGGACAGGGGGTCGGTCGAATCAAGAGACCCAGTACTTC
>.|TRBJ1-2|TRBV5-6|.
CASSLREYGYTF
TGTGCCAGCAGCTTAAGGGAATATGGCTACACCTTC
>TRBD1|TRBJ1-5|TRBV2|.
CASSDQGVNQPQHF
TGTGCCAGCAGCGACCAGGGGGTCAATCAGCCCCAGCATTTT
>TRBD1|TRBJ1-1|TRBV29-1|few
CSAEGQLNTEAFF
TGCAGCGCAGAGGGACAGCTGAACACTGAAGCTTTCTTT
>TRBD1|TRBJ2-7|TRBV5-4|.
CASSDDRGYYEQYF
TGTGCCAGCAGCGACGACAGGGGGTACTACGAGCAGTACTTC
>TRBD2|TRBJ2-3|TRBV27|once
CASSSLAGLSTDTQYF
TGTGCCAGCAGCTCCCTAGCGGGGTTAAGCACAGATACGCAGTATTTT
>.|TRBJ2-3|TRBV6-6|.
CASSYVAPTDTQYF
TGTGCCAGCAGTTATGTGGCCCCCACAGATACGCAGTATTTT
>TRBD1|TRBJ2-7|TRBV19|.
CASSIRDRGPYEQYF
TGTGCCAGTAGTATTCGGGACAGGGGCCCCTACGAGCAGTACTTC
>.|TRBJ1-2|TRBV18|once
CASSPVGTGIPYGYTF
TGTGCCAGCTCACCTGTTGGGACCGGAATTCCTTATGGCTACACCTTC
>.|TRBJ2-2|TRBV30|few
CACPSRTANTGELFF
TGTGCCTGTCCCTCCCGGACAGCGAACACCGGGGAGCTGTTTTTT
>.|TRBJ2-3|TRBV11-3|.
CASSFSYGPAADTQYF
TGTGCCAGCAGCTTTTCATACGGACCGGCAGCGGATACGCAGTATTTT
>.|TRBJ1-2|TRBV19|.
CASSIAPPGNGYTF
TGTGCCAGTAGTATAGCCCCTCCGGGGAATGGCTACACCTTC
>.|TRBJ2-5|TRBV11-2|few
CASSFLQTQYF
TGTGCCAGCAGCTTTCTGCAGACCCAGTACTTC
>TRBD2|TRBJ2-1|TRBV7-7|.
CASSPGGAGNEQFF
TGTGCCAGCAGTCCCGGGGGGGCGGGCAATGAGCAGTTCTTC
>.|TRBJ1-2|TRBV6-1|.
CASSAPGRVAGYTF
TGTGCCAGCAGTGCCCCGGGACGGGTCGCCGGCTACACCTTC